This T cell receptor (beta chain) emerged from a study of blood T cells in healthy people across ages. Alongside a J-beta primer mix, a sample-barcoded 5' primer served in a second PCR lasting about 7 to 12 cycles. Each TCR beta cDNA got a 12-nucleotide random molecular identifier. TCRdb reprocessed the 5' RACE reads with MiXCR, giving one entry per CDR3 protein. The data hold approximately 940,000 distinct CDR3 sequences, with about 48% observed a single time. V dropped 0 bases and J dropped 1 base, with 6 bases sitting between them. CDR3 length: 14 residues. The germline V gene encodes CDR1 MNHEY and CDR2 SVGAGI. The table lists this clonotype with a few counts.

The rearrangement uses TRBV6-5 and TRBJ2-5; unclear D gene. The sequencing input was blood. The origin of this receptor is a man aged 30 to 45 in good health. DNA of the CDR3: TGTGCCAGCAGTTACTCTCAGCTCCAAGAGACCCAGTACTTC. Protein: CASSYSQLQETQYF.